The rows below give T cell receptor beta chains drawn from one sample of a study of blood T cell repertoires in COVID-19. The table came from immunoSEQ multiplex PCR; TCRdb's copy has only in-frame clones and leaves some out. This sample yields about 52,000 clones, of which roughly nine tenths are seen a single time; more than 15% belongs to the top ten. The sequencing input was peripheral blood. These receptors were collected from a human donor with active COVID-19. The donor label of this sample is uncertain. CDR3s leave out the opening cysteine and the closing phenylalanine or tryptophan.

j_call: TRBJ1-2; v_call: TRBV25-1; cdr3_aa: AGKDIFVNGYT
j_call: TRBJ1-1; v_call: TRBV19; cdr3_aa: VSALGAMNTEAF
j_call: TRBJ2-7; v_call: TRBV6-6; cdr3_aa: ASSRGQPANEQY
j_call: TRBJ2-1; v_call: TRBV19; cdr3_aa: ASKRSSGPYNEQF
j_call: TRBJ1-3; v_call: TRBV6-5; cdr3_aa: ASSRGFSGNTIY
j_call: TRBJ1-1; v_call: TRBV11-2; cdr3_aa: ASSLDLGRLEEAF
j_call: TRBJ2-3; v_call: TRBV5-1; cdr3_aa: ASSLRLGGDGTDTQY
j_call: TRBJ2-1; v_call: TRBV2; cdr3_aa: ASSSPRDNPRKGDEQF
j_call: TRBJ1-2; v_call: TRBV29-1; cdr3_aa: SVGAGRHGYT
j_call: TRBJ1-2; v_call: TRBV28; cdr3_aa: ASSFQTGGYT
j_call: TRBJ1-5; v_call: TRBV12-2; cdr3_aa: ASRLAALGRGRYQPQH
j_call: TRBJ2-2; v_call: TRBV23-1; cdr3_aa: ASTPGGDANTGELF
j_call: TRBJ2-3; v_call: TRBV21-1; cdr3_aa: ASSERVREGSDTQY
j_call: TRBJ2-7; v_call: TRBV6-6; cdr3_aa: ASSQPGTGMDEQY
j_call: TRBJ2-2; v_call: TRBV19; cdr3_aa: ASSISGGINTGELF
j_call: TRBJ2-5; v_call: TRBV10-3; cdr3_aa: AISESGATYQETQY
j_call: TRBJ2-7; v_call: TRBV11-2; cdr3_aa: ASSPSRDRIHEQY
j_call: TRBJ1-2; v_call: TRBV12-3/TRBV12-4; cdr3_aa: ASSSPDKYGYT
j_call: TRBJ1-6; v_call: TRBV7-2; cdr3_aa: AGRGDGSSYNSPLH